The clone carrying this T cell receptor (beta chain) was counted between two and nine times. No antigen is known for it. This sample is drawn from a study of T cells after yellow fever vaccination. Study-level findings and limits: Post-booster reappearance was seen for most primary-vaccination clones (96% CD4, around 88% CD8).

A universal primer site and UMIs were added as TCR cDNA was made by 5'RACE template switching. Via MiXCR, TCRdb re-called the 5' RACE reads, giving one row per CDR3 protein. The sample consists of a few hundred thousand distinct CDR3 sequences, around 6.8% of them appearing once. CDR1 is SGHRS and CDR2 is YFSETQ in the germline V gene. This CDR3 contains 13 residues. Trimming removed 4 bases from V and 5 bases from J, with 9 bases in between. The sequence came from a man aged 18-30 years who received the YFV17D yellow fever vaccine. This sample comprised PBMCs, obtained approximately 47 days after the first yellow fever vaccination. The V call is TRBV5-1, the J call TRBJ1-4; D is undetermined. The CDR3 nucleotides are TGCGCCAGCAGCCCAGGCCAGAATGAAAAACTGTTTTTT. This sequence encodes CASSPGQNEKLFF.